This T cell receptor (beta chain) came from a study of shared clonotypes between healthy human individuals. Study in general: Plates per donor: three CD4 naive, three CD4 memory, two CD8 naive, one CD8 memory. Whole-study results and caveats: Naive subsets, compared against memory subsets, generally had larger estimated richness values.

Naive CD8 cells lacked CD45RO and underwent positive selection for CCR7, leaving out terminally differentiated effector memory CD45RA+ cells. An assay was performed, and its level was deep. Produced via immunoSEQ multiplex PCR; TCRdb's table is partial and in-frame only. The sample lists about 680,000 clones, just over 90% occurring once. Comments on this clone: Its specificity is unknown.

The ends were cut back, 4 bases at V and 3 bases at J, with 16 bases in the middle. This CDR3 has 15 residues. CDR1 and CDR2 (germline): SGHDN, FVKESK. The J gene is TRBJ2-7, the V gene TRBV14; D perhaps matches TRBD1 (5 bases). The sequence was obtained from a man aged 25-45 years in good health. Sequenced sample: naive CD8+ T cells sorted from blood. This chain's CDR3 is CASSLTPDSSYEQYF. CDR3 coding DNA: TGTGCCAGCAGCCTCACCCCCGACAGCAGCTACGAGCAGTACTTC.